A selection of T cell receptor beta chains follows, all from one sample in a study of cytomegalovirus exposure and HLA in healthy donors. Produced via immunoSEQ multiplex PCR; TCRdb's table is partial and in-frame only. The table has roughly 70,000 clones, about 90% seen once. The sample comprised PBMCs. The receptors shown here come from a woman aged 18 to 35 in good health and CMV-seropositive. The CDR3 runs from the conserved cysteine through the conserved F or W. The D gene is left open where the match is weak. Rows give clone size only sometimes, using once, few, many, or a class for an expanded clone.

v_call: TRBV18
j_call: TRBJ2-1
cdr3_length: 18
d_call: .
clone_size: .
cdr3_nt: TGTGCCAGCTCACCATTAGCGGTGCCTACTCGGGGTGTCAATGAGCAGTTCTTC
cdr3_aa: CASSPLAVPTRGVNEQFF

v_call: TRBV5-5
j_call: TRBJ2-7
cdr3_length: 15
d_call: .
clone_size: .
cdr3_nt: TGTGCCAGCAGCTTGTTTAGGGACTCAACCTACGAGCAGTACTTC
cdr3_aa: CASSLFRDSTYEQYF

v_call: TRBV5-4
j_call: TRBJ1-1
cdr3_length: 15
d_call: .
clone_size: once
cdr3_nt: TGTGCCAGCAGCTTCGTCGAGGAGGGGCACACTGAAGCTTTCTTT
cdr3_aa: CASSFVEEGHTEAFF

v_call: TRBV14
j_call: TRBJ2-1
cdr3_length: 16
d_call: TRBD1
clone_size: .
cdr3_nt: TGTGCCAGCAGCCGACAGGGTTTAAGCTCCTACAATGAGCAGTTCTTC
cdr3_aa: CASSRQGLSSYNEQFF

v_call: TRBV5-6
j_call: TRBJ2-7
cdr3_length: 16
d_call: TRBD2
clone_size: .
cdr3_nt: TGTGCCAGCAGCTTACTTCGGAGGAGCGGGGGGGCCGAACAGTACTTC
cdr3_aa: CASSLLRRSGGAEQYF

v_call: TRBV6-6
j_call: TRBJ1-1
cdr3_length: 13
d_call: .
clone_size: .
cdr3_nt: TGTGCCAGCAGCGTGGGGCCGAACACTGAAGCTTTCTTT
cdr3_aa: CASSVGPNTEAFF

v_call: TRBV5-4
j_call: TRBJ2-7
cdr3_length: 14
d_call: .
clone_size: .
cdr3_nt: TGTGCCAGCAGCTTCCGTCCTAGCGCCTACGAGCAGTACTTC
cdr3_aa: CASSFRPSAYEQYF

v_call: TRBV23-1
j_call: TRBJ1-2
cdr3_length: 15
d_call: .
clone_size: once
cdr3_nt: TGCGCCAGCAGTCGCGGGGGGATTAGTCCCTATGGCTACACCTTC
cdr3_aa: CASSRGGISPYGYTF

v_call: TRBV28
j_call: TRBJ1-2
cdr3_length: 13
d_call: .
clone_size: .
cdr3_nt: TGTGCCACTTTCCCCTTAGCCAACTATGGCTACACCTTC
cdr3_aa: CATFPLANYGYTF

v_call: TRBV21-1
j_call: TRBJ1-1
cdr3_length: 14
d_call: .
clone_size: .
cdr3_nt: TGTGCCAGCAGCGAGGACACCGAGAACACTGAAGCTTTCTTT
cdr3_aa: CASSEDTENTEAFF

v_call: TRBV6-1
j_call: TRBJ2-7
cdr3_length: 17
d_call: .
clone_size: .
cdr3_nt: TGTGCCAGCAGTGAATATCTGGGGGGGCCCAGCTCCTACGAGCAGTACTTC
cdr3_aa: CASSEYLGGPSSYEQYF

v_call: TRBV7-9
j_call: TRBJ2-2
cdr3_length: 13
d_call: .
clone_size: .
cdr3_nt: TGTGCCAGCAGCTTAGCGCTTAGCGGGGAGCTGTTTTTT
cdr3_aa: CASSLALSGELFF

v_call: TRBV10-3
j_call: TRBJ2-3
cdr3_length: 22
d_call: TRBD2
clone_size: .
cdr3_nt: TGTGCCATCAGTGACCGAGCCCTAGGACTAGCGGGGGGTAAATCAAACACAGATACGCAGTATTTT
cdr3_aa: CAISDRALGLAGGKSNTDTQYF

v_call: TRBV5-1
j_call: TRBJ1-2
cdr3_length: 12
d_call: .
clone_size: .
cdr3_nt: TGCGCCAGCAGCACGGAAGGGGATGGCTACACCTTC
cdr3_aa: CASSTEGDGYTF

v_call: TRBV30
j_call: TRBJ1-6
cdr3_length: 13
d_call: .
clone_size: .
cdr3_nt: TGTGCCTGGGCACCAGGGGACGGTTCACCCCTCCACTTT
cdr3_aa: CAWAPGDGSPLHF

v_call: TRBV27
j_call: TRBJ1-2
cdr3_length: 17
d_call: .
clone_size: .
cdr3_nt: TGTGCCAGCAGTTTATCGGTCCTTCGGGGGAGGATTGGTGGCTACACCTTC
cdr3_aa: CASSLSVLRGRIGGYTF